This T cell receptor (beta chain) was retrieved from a study of cytomegalovirus exposure and HLA in healthy donors. Points from the study as a whole: An analysis done earlier found most TCR beta V segments productive about 87% or about 30% of the time. DRB1 had the most TCR associations and HLA-C the fewest, a later analysis found, with rates varying by HLA locus.

It was with 60 Vbeta and 13 Jbeta primers that the PCR ran. The assay was immunoSEQ multiplex PCR, and TCRdb's table has in-frame clones only and misses some. Altogether some 170,000 clones are present, roughly 76% being singletons, with the ten largest covering 4.9%. Germline V gives CDR1 SGHTA, CDR2 FQGNSA. The CDR3 has 15 residues. V lost 6 bases and J lost 4; bases outside the gene matches: 8. Points on this clone: The antigen is not known.

The sample taken for sequencing was PBMCs. The V and J genes are TRBV7-2 and TRBJ2-3, with 9 bases matching TRBD2. The receptor was isolated from a woman under 30 in good health and CMV-seropositive. CDR3 DNA sequence: TGTGCCAGCAGTACAGTAGCGGGGGAGTCAGATACGCAGTATTTT. It encodes CASSTVAGESDTQYF.